This is a list of T cell receptor beta chains from one sample in a study of blood T cell repertoires in COVID-19. Profiled with immunoSEQ multiplex PCR; TCRdb holds only in-frame clones, not every one. Of approximately 400,000 clones listed, 87% are singletons. Sequencing input: PBMCs or T cells enriched from blood (not recorded which). Receptor source: a man younger than 45 who had recovered from COVID-19. The CDR3 runs from the conserved cysteine through the conserved F or W. A D gene is named only where the DNA matches it firmly. For some rows the clone size is stated as once, few or many, or as a class when expanded; others skip it.

J gene: TRBJ1-2
V gene: TRBV30
CDR3 length: 13
clone size: .
D gene: .
CDR3 DNA: TGTGCCCATGAGGCGGGCCTTATCTATGGCTACACCTTC
CDR3 protein: CAHEAGLIYGYTF

J gene: TRBJ1-6
V gene: TRBV5-4
CDR3 length: 15
clone size: few
D gene: TRBD1
CDR3 DNA: TGTGCCAGCTTCATAGGCCCAGGGGGGAATTCACCCCTCCACTTT
CDR3 protein: CASFIGPGGNSPLHF

J gene: TRBJ2-2
V gene: TRBV11-2
CDR3 length: 15
clone size: .
D gene: TRBD1
CDR3 DNA: TGTGCCAGCAGCTTCGGGACAGGGTACACCGGGGAGCTGTTTTTT
CDR3 protein: CASSFGTGYTGELFF

J gene: TRBJ1-5
V gene: TRBV6-5
CDR3 length: 13
clone size: .
D gene: .
CDR3 DNA: TGTGCCAGCAGTTATCGGGGGGGAGAGCCCCAGCATTTT
CDR3 protein: CASSYRGGEPQHF

J gene: TRBJ2-3
V gene: TRBV3-1/TRBV3-2
CDR3 length: 18
clone size: .
D gene: TRBD2
CDR3 DNA: TGTGCCAGCAGCCAAGATCGTGGAGCGGGGGTTAGCACAGATACGCAGTATTTT
CDR3 protein: CASSQDRGAGVSTDTQYF

J gene: TRBJ2-1
V gene: TRBV6-5
CDR3 length: 15
clone size: .
D gene: TRBD1
CDR3 DNA: TGTGCCAGCAGTCCCGGGACAGGGGATCGCAATGAGCAGTTCTTC
CDR3 protein: CASSPGTGDRNEQFF

J gene: TRBJ1-3
V gene: TRBV28
CDR3 length: 16
clone size: .
D gene: .
CDR3 DNA: TGTGCCAGCGGGACTGCAAAACTGATCTCTGGAAACACCATATATTTT
CDR3 protein: CASGTAKLISGNTIYF

J gene: TRBJ1-1
V gene: TRBV10-3
CDR3 length: 13
clone size: .
D gene: .
CDR3 DNA: TGTGCCATCATTGGGGCACTGAACACTGAAGCTTTCTTT
CDR3 protein: CAIIGALNTEAFF

J gene: TRBJ2-7
V gene: TRBV18
CDR3 length: 13
clone size: few
D gene: .
CDR3 DNA: TGTGCCAGCTCACCATTGAGCTCCTACGAGCAGTACTTC
CDR3 protein: CASSPLSSYEQYF

J gene: TRBJ1-6
V gene: TRBV9
CDR3 length: 13
clone size: .
D gene: .
CDR3 DNA: TGTGCCAGCAGCGAGATCCTGGGCTCACCCCTCCACTTT
CDR3 protein: CASSEILGSPLHF

J gene: TRBJ1-4
V gene: TRBV30
CDR3 length: 14
clone size: .
D gene: .
CDR3 DNA: TGTGCCTGGAGCGAAGGTCAGGGATGGGAAAAACTGTTTTTT
CDR3 protein: CAWSEGQGWEKLFF

J gene: TRBJ1-3
V gene: TRBV4-1
CDR3 length: 15
clone size: .
D gene: TRBD1
CDR3 DNA: TGCGCCAGCAGCCAAGCCAGGGGGTCTGGAAACACCATATATTTT
CDR3 protein: CASSQARGSGNTIYF

J gene: TRBJ1-1
V gene: TRBV6-5
CDR3 length: 14
clone size: .
D gene: .
CDR3 DNA: TGTGCCAGCAGTTACTACAGTAGGAACACTGAAGCTTTCTTT
CDR3 protein: CASSYYSRNTEAFF

J gene: TRBJ1-2
V gene: TRBV6-5
CDR3 length: 14
clone size: .
D gene: .
CDR3 DNA: TGTGCCAGCAGTCCTTATACAACTAACTATGGCTACACCTTC
CDR3 protein: CASSPYTTNYGYTF

J gene: TRBJ1-2
V gene: TRBV13
CDR3 length: 15
clone size: .
D gene: .
CDR3 DNA: TGTGCCAGCAGCGCGCGGGACGGCCTTAACTATGGCTACACCTTC
CDR3 protein: CASSARDGLNYGYTF

J gene: TRBJ1-2
V gene: TRBV7-2
CDR3 length: 15
clone size: .
D gene: TRBD1
CDR3 DNA: TGTGCCAGCAGCTTAAATGTCGGGACAGGGAAAGGCTACACCTTC
CDR3 protein: CASSLNVGTGKGYTF

J gene: TRBJ1-4
V gene: TRBV27
CDR3 length: 12
clone size: few
D gene: .
CDR3 DNA: TGTGCCAGCAGCTTCTCACAGGGAAAACTGTTTTTT
CDR3 protein: CASSFSQGKLFF

J gene: TRBJ2-2
V gene: TRBV6-4
CDR3 length: 15
clone size: few
D gene: TRBD2
CDR3 DNA: TGTGCCAGCAGTGAGCGGGGGGGCGACACCGGGGAGCTGTTTTTT
CDR3 protein: CASSERGGDTGELFF

J gene: TRBJ2-2
V gene: TRBV5-5
CDR3 length: 15
clone size: once
D gene: TRBD1
CDR3 DNA: TGTGCCAGCAGCTTTGACAGGGCCAACACCGGGGAGCTGTTTTTT
CDR3 protein: CASSFDRANTGELFF

J gene: TRBJ2-7
V gene: TRBV20-1
CDR3 length: 11
clone size: .
D gene: TRBD1
CDR3 DNA: TGCAGTGCCACAGGGGCCTACGAGCAGTACTTC
CDR3 protein: CSATGAYEQYF

J gene: TRBJ2-5
V gene: TRBV2
CDR3 length: 13
clone size: .
D gene: .
CDR3 DNA: TGTGCCAGCAGTGTCGGCCTAGTAGAGACCCAGTACTTC
CDR3 protein: CASSVGLVETQYF

J gene: TRBJ1-1
V gene: TRBV6-5
CDR3 length: 12
clone size: .
D gene: .
CDR3 DNA: TGTGCCAGCAGTTCGAGGGCAGCAGAAGCTTTCTTT
CDR3 protein: CASSSRAAEAFF

J gene: TRBJ2-7
V gene: TRBV5-1
CDR3 length: 15
clone size: .
D gene: TRBD1
CDR3 DNA: TGCGCCAGCAGCTTGTCAGGACAGGGGTCCTACGAGCAGTACTTC
CDR3 protein: CASSLSGQGSYEQYF

J gene: TRBJ2-7
V gene: TRBV9
CDR3 length: 15
clone size: .
D gene: TRBD1
CDR3 DNA: TGTGCCAGCAGTCAAGGACAGGGGGCGGGCTACGAGCAGTACTTC
CDR3 protein: CASSQGQGAGYEQYF

J gene: TRBJ2-1
V gene: TRBV6-1
CDR3 length: 17
clone size: .
D gene: TRBD2
CDR3 DNA: TGTGCCAGCAGTGCGCTTGGACTAGCGGGGGCTGTAAATGAGCAGTTCTTC
CDR3 protein: CASSALGLAGAVNEQFF

J gene: TRBJ2-7
V gene: TRBV7-9
CDR3 length: 13
clone size: .
D gene: TRBD1
CDR3 DNA: TGTGCCAGCAGCTTCGGGACAGCCTACGAGCAGTACTTC
CDR3 protein: CASSFGTAYEQYF

J gene: TRBJ1-1
V gene: TRBV7-9
CDR3 length: 14
clone size: .
D gene: .
CDR3 DNA: TGTGCCAGCAGCTTAGGACAGATGAACACTGAAGCTTTCTTT
CDR3 protein: CASSLGQMNTEAFF

J gene: TRBJ2-2
V gene: TRBV5-1
CDR3 length: 17
clone size: .
D gene: TRBD1
CDR3 DNA: TGCGCCAGCAGCTTGGAGGGACAGGGCTTTGGTAACGGGGAGCTGTTTTTT
CDR3 protein: CASSLEGQGFGNGELFF

J gene: TRBJ2-5
V gene: TRBV12-3/TRBV12-4
CDR3 length: 13
clone size: once
D gene: .
CDR3 DNA: TGTGCCAGCAGGCCCACCCCCGACGGGGACCAGTACTTC
CDR3 protein: CASRPTPDGDQYF

J gene: TRBJ2-7
V gene: TRBV23-1
CDR3 length: 13
clone size: .
D gene: .
CDR3 DNA: TGCGCCAGAGCAGGGACACTCACCTACGAGCAGTACTTC
CDR3 protein: CARAGTLTYEQYF

J gene: TRBJ1-5
V gene: TRBV12-3/TRBV12-4
CDR3 length: 13
clone size: .
D gene: .
CDR3 DNA: TGTGCCAGCAGGAACGGGGGCAATCAGCCCCAGCATTTT
CDR3 protein: CASRNGGNQPQHF

J gene: TRBJ2-3
V gene: TRBV2
CDR3 length: 15
clone size: .
D gene: TRBD1
CDR3 DNA: TGTGCCAGCAGCCCTGACAGGGGGGATTCAGATACGCAGTATTTT
CDR3 protein: CASSPDRGDSDTQYF

J gene: TRBJ1-5
V gene: TRBV19
CDR3 length: 15
clone size: .
D gene: .
CDR3 DNA: TGTGCCAGTAGTATCGGCAGACTTAGCAATCAGCCCCAGCATTTT
CDR3 protein: CASSIGRLSNQPQHF

J gene: TRBJ2-1
V gene: TRBV2
CDR3 length: 14
clone size: .
D gene: .
CDR3 DNA: TGTGCCAGCAGTGACCACGCTCAGAACAATGAGCAGTTCTTC
CDR3 protein: CASSDHAQNNEQFF

J gene: TRBJ1-5
V gene: TRBV15
CDR3 length: 15
clone size: few
D gene: TRBD1
CDR3 DNA: TGTGCCACCAGCGCCGGGACAGGGGTGTATCAGCCCCAGCATTTT
CDR3 protein: CATSAGTGVYQPQHF

J gene: TRBJ1-1
V gene: TRBV18
CDR3 length: 16
clone size: .
D gene: .
CDR3 DNA: TGTGCCAGCTCACCACCGATGACAGGCTTCAACACTGAAGCTTTCTTT
CDR3 protein: CASSPPMTGFNTEAFF

J gene: TRBJ1-5
V gene: TRBV19
CDR3 length: 14
clone size: .
D gene: TRBD1
CDR3 DNA: TGTGCCAGTGACAGGGGGCAGGGCAATCAGCCCCAGCATTTT
CDR3 protein: CASDRGQGNQPQHF

J gene: TRBJ2-5
V gene: TRBV30
CDR3 length: 15
clone size: .
D gene: TRBD1
CDR3 DNA: TGTGCCTGGAGCTTTGGGGACAGGGGTCGAGAGACCCAGTACTTC
CDR3 protein: CAWSFGDRGRETQYF

J gene: TRBJ2-2
V gene: TRBV5-1
CDR3 length: 15
clone size: .
D gene: .
CDR3 DNA: TGCGCCAGCAGCTTGGGACATACGAACACCGGGGAGCTGTTTTTT
CDR3 protein: CASSLGHTNTGELFF

J gene: TRBJ1-5
V gene: TRBV7-9
CDR3 length: 16
clone size: .
D gene: .
CDR3 DNA: TGTGCCAGCAGCCCCTCCGGGGGAGGGTTGGGTCAGCCCCAGCATTTT
CDR3 protein: CASSPSGGGLGQPQHF

J gene: TRBJ1-5
V gene: TRBV19
CDR3 length: 17
clone size: .
D gene: .
CDR3 DNA: TGTGCCAGTAGTCAAATTGGCCCCGGGGGGCCTAATCAGCCCCAGCATTTT
CDR3 protein: CASSQIGPGGPNQPQHF

J gene: TRBJ1-2
V gene: TRBV4-3
CDR3 length: 15
clone size: .
D gene: .
CDR3 DNA: TGCGCCAGCAGCCAAGATCAGGGGATTAACTATGGCTACACCTTC
CDR3 protein: CASSQDQGINYGYTF

J gene: TRBJ1-2
V gene: TRBV5-1
CDR3 length: 14
clone size: .
D gene: .
CDR3 DNA: TGCGCCAGCAGCTTGGTTGGCAAGAACTATGGCTACACCTTC
CDR3 protein: CASSLVGKNYGYTF

J gene: TRBJ2-7
V gene: TRBV4-1
CDR3 length: 16
clone size: .
D gene: .
CDR3 DNA: TGCGCCAGCAGCTTCGGGCGGACAGCAAGCTCCTACGAGCAGTACTTC
CDR3 protein: CASSFGRTASSYEQYF

J gene: TRBJ2-3
V gene: TRBV10-2
CDR3 length: 14
clone size: .
D gene: TRBD1
CDR3 DNA: TGCGCCAGCACCGGACAGGCCACGTCAGATACGCAGTATTTT
CDR3 protein: CASTGQATSDTQYF

J gene: TRBJ2-5
V gene: TRBV5-8
CDR3 length: 13
clone size: .
D gene: .
CDR3 DNA: TGTGCCAGCAGCAAGGACATTCAAGAGACCCAGTACTTC
CDR3 protein: CASSKDIQETQYF

J gene: TRBJ2-2
V gene: TRBV19
CDR3 length: 14
clone size: .
D gene: TRBD1
CDR3 DNA: TGTGCCACCCCGGACAGGGCGGGCACCGGGGAGCTGTTTTTT
CDR3 protein: CATPDRAGTGELFF

J gene: TRBJ1-1
V gene: TRBV7-8
CDR3 length: 17
clone size: .
D gene: .
CDR3 DNA: TGTGCCAGCAGCTTAGAGGGCAGGGCGGTCATGAACACTGAAGCTTTCTTT
CDR3 protein: CASSLEGRAVMNTEAFF

J gene: TRBJ2-5
V gene: TRBV24-1
CDR3 length: 16
clone size: .
D gene: TRBD1
CDR3 DNA: TGTGCCACCAGTGATTCGCCGGGACAGGGGAGGGAGACCCAGTACTTC
CDR3 protein: CATSDSPGQGRETQYF

J gene: TRBJ1-1
V gene: TRBV29-1
CDR3 length: 12
clone size: once
D gene: .
CDR3 DNA: TGCAGCGTTCAACAGGGTCGCACTGAAGCTTTCTTT
CDR3 protein: CSVQQGRTEAFF

J gene: TRBJ1-6
V gene: TRBV2
CDR3 length: 15
clone size: .
D gene: .
CDR3 DNA: TGTGCCAGCAGTGAAGGGGGACTGAATAATTCACCCCTCCACTTT
CDR3 protein: CASSEGGLNNSPLHF

J gene: TRBJ2-7
V gene: TRBV4-1
CDR3 length: 14
clone size: .
D gene: .
CDR3 DNA: TGCGCCAGCAGCGCCCGGGACAAGTCCTACGAGCAGTACTTC
CDR3 protein: CASSARDKSYEQYF

J gene: TRBJ2-1
V gene: TRBV27
CDR3 length: 13
clone size: .
D gene: .
CDR3 DNA: TGTGCCAGCAGTTTTCCAGGGGGGAGAGGGCAGTTCTTC
CDR3 protein: CASSFPGGRGQFF

J gene: TRBJ2-2
V gene: TRBV27
CDR3 length: 14
clone size: .
D gene: .
CDR3 DNA: TGTGCCAGCAGTGCTTACTCTACTCTCCGGGAGCTGTTTTTT
CDR3 protein: CASSAYSTLRELFF

J gene: TRBJ1-5
V gene: TRBV4-1
CDR3 length: 15
clone size: .
D gene: .
CDR3 DNA: TGCGCCAGCAGCCAAGAGGACAGCAATAATCAGCCCCAGCATTTT
CDR3 protein: CASSQEDSNNQPQHF

J gene: TRBJ1-4
V gene: TRBV7-8
CDR3 length: 16
clone size: .
D gene: TRBD1
CDR3 DNA: TGTGCCAGCAGACGGGACAGGGGGGAAAAGAGAGAAAAACTGTTTTTT
CDR3 protein: CASRRDRGEKREKLFF